Given below is one TCR beta chain in context. This specimen belongs to a study of cytomegalovirus exposure and HLA in healthy donors. Amplification used 60 Vbeta primers and 13 Jbeta primers. Only in-frame clones appear in the TCRdb table, and some are missing; sequencing was by immunoSEQ multiplex PCR. The data contain around 150,000 clones, around 77% of them seen just once; the ten biggest clones take up 3.7%. CDR1 and CDR2 from the germline V gene are SQVTM and ANQGSEA. The length of the CDR3 is 12 residues. Trimming removed 4 bases from V and 7 bases from J; junction bases left unmatched: 3. This sequence was found in a man aged 25 to 40 in good health and CMV-seropositive. This chain joins TRBV29-1 and TRBJ2-7, with 11 positions matching TRBD1. The sample comprised PBMCs. CDR3 sequence (DNA): TGCAGCGTTGGGACAGGGGGCAGAGAGCAGTACTTC. Its translation: CSVGTGGREQYF.